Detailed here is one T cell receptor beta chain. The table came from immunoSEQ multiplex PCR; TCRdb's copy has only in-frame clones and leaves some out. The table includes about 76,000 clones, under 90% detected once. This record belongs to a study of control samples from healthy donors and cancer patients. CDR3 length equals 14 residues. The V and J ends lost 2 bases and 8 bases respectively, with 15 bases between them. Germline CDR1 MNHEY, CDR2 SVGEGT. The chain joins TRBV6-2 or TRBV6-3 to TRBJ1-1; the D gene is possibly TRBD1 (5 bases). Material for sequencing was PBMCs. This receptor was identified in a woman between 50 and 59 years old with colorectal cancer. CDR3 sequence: CASSYTPTTVEAFF. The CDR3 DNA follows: TGTGCCAGCAGTTACACTCCGACGACAGTCGAAGCTTTCTTT.